Listed below are T cell receptor beta chains from one sample, sequenced in a study of blood T cell repertoires in COVID-19. Assay: immunoSEQ multiplex PCR; the TCRdb copy retains only in-frame clones and omits some. The data show hundreds of thousands of clones, around 89% seen once. Sample: peripheral blood. The source is a woman aged 25 to 39 with acute or convalescent COVID-19. Each CDR3 is given without its conserved first and last residue. Fields, in order: V gene, J gene, CDR3 protein.

TRBV7-9	TRBJ2-3	ASSSPTSGGPDTQY
TRBV28	TRBJ2-1	ASRAGTGSYNEQF
TRBV3-1/TRBV3-2	TRBJ2-7	ASRKGVGEQY
TRBV28	TRBJ2-3	ASSAGEDRATDTQY
TRBV21-1	TRBJ1-5	ASSPGQKFYSNQPQH
TRBV10-2	TRBJ1-3	ASSSNGQVSGNTIY
TRBV6-5	TRBJ1-1	ASTGRRDRGNEAF
TRBV4-1	TRBJ1-1	ASSQRSHDRGYGPNTEAF
TRBV6-5	TRBJ1-2	ASSSDRVYGYT
TRBV4-1	TRBJ2-1	ASSQPGLANYNEQF
TRBV4-1	TRBJ2-1	ASSQARWGPINEQF
TRBV28	TRBJ2-1	ASRRQGRHEQF
TRBV5-3	TRBJ2-1	ARSSRWGGRVNEQF
TRBV10-3	TRBJ2-5	AIKAGGSQETQY
TRBV6-2/TRBV6-3	TRBJ2-4	ASSSSSRGAPAKNIQY
TRBV5-1	TRBJ1-2	ASSPRSRQVGVDGYT
TRBV13	TRBJ1-4	ASSLGGVGLF
TRBV28	TRBJ2-2	ASSLGQTNTGELF
TRBV18	TRBJ1-4	ASSPPGVTNEKLF
TRBV7-3	TRBJ2-1	ASSLTRARNEQF
TRBV5-4	TRBJ2-5	ASSRSGGAKETQY
TRBV2	TRBJ1-1	ASRPRGRGEAF
TRBV7-9	TRBJ2-3	ASSLSPRPGEDTDTQY